The 21 T cell receptor beta chains below come from one sample, sequenced in a study of blood T cells in healthy people across ages. A second PCR of about 7 to 12 cycles used a sample-barcoded 5' primer and a J-beta primer mix. A single record per CDR3 protein comes from TCRdb applying MiXCR to the 5' RACE reads. The table includes 1.5 million to 2 million distinct CDR3 sequences, roughly 30% detected once. Sequences were obtained from blood. Every receptor here comes from a woman between 25 and 40 years old in good health.

In its sample, this clonotype was seen a few times. This rearrangement joins TRBV2 to TRBJ2-6; D is ambiguous. The CDR3 totals 17 residues. CDR1 and CDR2 from the germline V gene are SNHLY and FYNNEI. V lost 8 bases and J lost 0, with 17 bases in between. The CDR3 DNA reads TGTGCCAGCTCCAGGTCAGAAACGTACTCTGGGGCCAACGTCCTGACTTTC. Encoded protein: CASSRSETYSGANVLTF.

This chain uses TRBV12-3 or TRBV12-4 with TRBJ2-1, with TRBD2 matching 8 bases. The CDR3 is made up of 15 amino acids. V shed 6 bases and J 6 bases; nucleotides not matched to a gene: 10. The CDR3 sequence: CASSAVRGGLNEQFF. The CDR3 bases are TGTGCCAGCAGCGCAGTCCGGGGGGGGCTCAATGAGCAGTTCTTC.

This clonotype was detected a few times. This chain links TRBV7-9 with TRBJ2-7; D ambiguous. V was shortened by 8 bases and J by 3 bases, with 14 bases between the two germline ends. CDR3 length: 13 residues. Germline assignment: CDR1 SEHNR and CDR2 FQNEAQ (reference sequence). The CDR3 sequence is CASSFEDYYEQYF. The DNA of the CDR3 is TGTGCCAGCTCCTTCGAGGATTACTACGAGCAGTACTTC.

This clonotype was detected ten times or more. The V gene is TRBV9, the J gene TRBJ2-7; possible D gene TRBD1, 5 bases. The CDR3 is 14 residues long. Looked up from germline, CDR1 is SGDLS and CDR2 is YYNGEE. V was pared by 2 bases and J by 1 base, with 10 bases between. The CDR3, as DNA: TGTGCCAGCAGCGTCGACAGTAGATCCTACGAGCAGTACTTC. It specifies CASSVDSRSYEQYF.

Only a few counts were recorded for this clonotype. The chain couples TRBV9 to TRBJ2-1; tentatively, D is TRBD1 (6 bases). The germline CDR1 and CDR2 sequences are SGDLS and YYNGEE. Trimming removed 1 base from V and 6 bases from J, with 14 bases in between. The CDR3 extends over 15 amino acids. In DNA form, the CDR3 reads TGTGCCAGCAGCGTATCAGGGGCCAGCTGCAATGAGCAGTTCTTC. Its translation: CASSVSGASCNEQFF.

This clonotype has more than one count but fewer than ten. The rearrangement uses TRBV29-1 and TRBJ2-7, with D maybe TRBD1 (6 bases). The CDR3 loop spans 14 amino acids. The germline V gene has CDR1 SQVTM and CDR2 ANQGSEA. V lost 0 bases and J lost 2, with 11 bases in between. The CDR3 region has the DNA TGCAGCGTTGAAGAAGGGGCAGGGGCCTACGAGCAGTACTTC. Translating it yields CSVEEGAGAYEQYF.

J is TRBJ1-3 and V is TRBV9; 8 bases match TRBD1. V lost 4 bases to trimming and J lost 4 bases; unmatched junction nucleotides: 10. Germline CDR1 and CDR2: SGDLS and YYNGEE. This CDR3 is built from 16 residues. The CDR3 loop is CASSLNRGTGGNTIYF. In nucleotides, the CDR3 is TGTGCCAGCAGCTTAAACAGGGGGACGGGAGGAAACACCATATATTTT.

The chain recombines TRBV7-2 with TRBJ1-1; D uncertain. The CDR3 is 14 residues long. The V and J ends lost 5 bases and 3 bases respectively, with 13 bases between them. Germline CDR1 is SGHTA and CDR2 is FQGNSA. CDR3 sequence (DNA): TGTGCCAGCAGCGCCCGACAAGTCTACACTGAAGCTTTCTTT. Translated, it gives CASSARQVYTEAFF.

This chain uses TRBV7-2 with TRBJ2-3; TRBD2 matches 11 bases. Germline values: CDR1 SGHTA, CDR2 FQGNSA. The CDR3 consists of 18 residues. With 6 bases clipped from V and 2 bases from J, the junction kept 13 bases outside the gene matches. The CDR3 DNA follows: TGTGCCAGCAGTAGACCCCCCGGGACTAGCGGCTTCACAGATACGCAGTATTTT. This sequence encodes CASSRPPGTSGFTDTQYF. Based on the CDR3 plus reference TRBV7-2 and TRBJ2-3, the full variable domain is GAGVSQSPSNKVTEKGKDVELRCDPISGHTALYWYRQSLGQGLEFLIYFQGNSAPDKSGLPSDRFSAERTGGSVSTLTIQRTQQEDSAVYLCASSRPPGTSGFTDTQYFGPGTRLTVL.

A note on this clonotype: This clone may be a read error of a much larger clone one base away. This chain joins TRBV7-2 and TRBJ1-1; D is unresolved. Germline V lookup: CDR1 SGHTA, CDR2 FQGNSA. This CDR3 comprises 13 residues. CDR3 nucleotide sequence: TGTGCCGGCAGCTCGTATATGAACACTGAAGCTTTCTTT. This sequence encodes CAGSSYMNTEAFF.

This clonotype has only one observation. A much larger clone differs by one base, so this may be a read error. This chain links TRBV20-1 with TRBJ1-1, with D hard to call. CDR3 size: 14 residues. Germline V gene data show CDR1 as DFQATT and CDR2 as SNEGSKA (reference sequence). CDR3 bases: TGCAGTGCCCCCAACGGACGGATAAACACTGAAGCTTCCTTT. Translated, it gives CSAPNGRINTEASF.

The gene calls are TRBV11-1 and TRBJ2-1; D not certain. The CDR3 is 15 residues long. V was trimmed by 2 bases and J by 0 bases, leaving 8 bases between them. Germline V gene sequence: CDR1 SGHAT, CDR2 FQDESV (reference sequence). Here the CDR3 DNA reads TGTGCCAGCAGCTTACGATGGGGCTCCTACAATGAGCAGTTCTTC. Translating gives CASSLRWGSYNEQFF.

This chain uses TRBV28 with TRBJ2-7, with 9 bases fitting TRBD1. The CDR3 runs 13 residues. Germline-derived CDR1 and CDR2 are MDHEN and SYDVKM. After removal of 6 bases from V and 2 bases from J, the junction contained 2 bases not matched to a gene. CDR3 amino acids: CASRTGGPYEQYF. The CDR3 bases are TGTGCCAGCAGGACAGGGGGTCCCTACGAGCAGTACTTC.

The rearrangement joins TRBV4-1 to TRBJ2-1; 9 positions match TRBD2. There are 15 residues in the CDR3. CDR1 is MGHRA and CDR2 is YSYEKL in the germline V gene. Losses at the gene ends were 4 bases for V and 6 bases for J; bases not matched to a gene: 7. As DNA, the CDR3 is TGCGCCAGCAGCCGTCTAGCGGGGTTATCCAATGAGCAGTTCTTC. This sequence encodes CASSRLAGLSNEQFF.

This clonotype was counted between two and nine times. V gene TRBV5-1 combines with J gene TRBJ2-5; D not certain. V was clipped by 5 bases and J by 0 bases, with 11 bases between them. Germline V gene sequence: CDR1 SGHRS, CDR2 YFSETQ. This CDR3 spans 14 amino acids. The CDR3 protein is CASRRWADQETQYF. DNA of the CDR3: TGCGCCAGCAGGCGGTGGGCAGACCAAGAGACCCAGTACTTC.

The chain has TRBV12-3 or TRBV12-4 and TRBJ1-1; 8 bases agree with TRBD1. The CDR3 runs to 15 residues. J lost 1 base, V lost 6 bases, and 7 bases had no gene match. The CDR3 reads CASSSRQGTNTEAFF. The CDR3 nucleotides are TGTGCCAGCAGCTCCCGACAGGGGACGAACACTGAAGCTTTCTTT.

This clonotype was counted between two and nine times. The V call is TRBV12-3 or TRBV12-4, the J call TRBJ1-2, with 11 bases matching TRBD1. J was trimmed by 4 bases and V by 8 bases; bases with no gene match: 6. This CDR3 contains 14 residues. CDR3 DNA sequence: TGTGCCAGCGCATGGGACAGGGGGGGCTATGGCTACACCTTC. This codes for CASAWDRGGYGYTF.

This sequence joins TRBV30 and TRBJ1-2; perhaps TRBD1 as D (6 bases). Germline values: CDR1 GTSNPN, CDR2 SVGIG (reference sequence). Trimming pared 5 bases from V and 4 bases from J, leaving 14 bases between. The CDR3 consists of 13 residues. This chain's CDR3 is CAWRNGGGYGYTF. The CDR3 bases are TGTGCCTGGCGAAACGGGGGCGGCTATGGCTACACCTTC.

The chain has TRBV20-1 and TRBJ1-4; the D gene is possibly TRBD1 (5 bases). Germline-derived CDR1 and CDR2 are DFQATT and SNEGSKA (reference sequence). V lost 6 bases and J lost 2, with 10 bases in between. CDR3 size: 13 residues. CDR3 DNA: TGCAGTGCATGGGGGACCACTAATGAAAAACTGTTTTTT. It yields the protein CSAWGTTNEKLFF.

This sequence joins TRBV29-1 and TRBJ2-7, with TRBD1 matching over 10 bases. The CDR3 runs 14 residues. V lost 1 base to trimming and J lost 5 bases; unmatched junction nucleotides: 5. Germline V CDR1 and CDR2: SQVTM, ANQGSEA. CDR3 residues: CSVEGWTGGHEQYF. CDR3 coding DNA: TGCAGCGTTGAAGGGTGGACAGGGGGACACGAGCAGTACTTC.

The chain carries TRBV4-2 and TRBJ2-1, with a weak D call TRBD2 (6 bases). The germline V gene has CDR1 LGHNA and CDR2 YNFKEQ. Trimming pared 2 bases from V and 4 bases from J, leaving 33 bases between. The CDR3 runs 22 residues. CDR3 amino acids: CASSQRSQLAYDLGRGYNEQFF. Written as DNA, the CDR3 is TGTGCCAGCAGCCAAAGATCCCAACTAGCCTATGATCTTGGCCGGGGTTACAATGAGCAGTTCTTC.